This T cell receptor beta chain is from a study of cytomegalovirus exposure and HLA in healthy donors. Study-wide results and caveats: Further analysis, carried out later, found HLA-associated TCR beta chains more clonally expanded than equally common other chains.

The germline V gene has CDR1 MNHEY and CDR2 SMNVEV (reference sequence). The CDR3 is 16 amino acids. Trimming removed 4 bases from V and 0 bases from J; junction bases left unmatched: 6. A word on this clone: Its antigen is currently unknown.

Among the donors, all were healthy bone marrow donors. PCR involved 60 Vbeta and 13 Jbeta primers. Method: immunoSEQ multiplex PCR; TCRdb's copy keeps in-frame clones and lacks some. In the table there are 55,000 to 65,000 clones, about 81% of which are singletons. The sequence was collected from a man between 25 and 39 years old in good health and CMV-seropositive. What was sequenced was PBMCs. The V gene is TRBV27, the J gene TRBJ1-5, with 7 bases that match TRBD1. CDR3 sequence (DNA): TGTGCCAGCAGTTCGACAGGGACCTTTAGCAATCAGCCCCAGCATTTT. Protein sequence: CASSSTGTFSNQPQHF.